This T cell receptor (beta chain) was identified during a study of cytomegalovirus exposure and HLA in healthy donors. This clone has only a few counts. Its antigen is as yet unknown. Study-level findings and limits: There were several of the most significant clusters that appeared linked to common viral pathogens in a later analysis. The authors assumed roughly uniform sequencing depth across donors for presence/absence analyses. The authors enumerated around 150 TCR beta chains as linked to cytomegalovirus.

When sampled, the donors appeared nominally healthy, though they likely had unrecorded immune exposures. PCR amplification relied on 60 Vbeta primers (plus 13 Jbeta primers). TCRdb's copy holds only in-frame clones and misses some; the assay was immunoSEQ multiplex PCR. The table shows roughly 100,000 clones, with 60% to 85% occurring only once. The CDR3 is 15 residues long. CDR1 is SGHTS, CDR2 YDEGEE, per germline. V lost 2 bases to trimming and J lost 6 bases; unmatched junction nucleotides: 7. The specimen was PBMCs. This rearrangement joins TRBV5-8 to TRBJ2-2, with TRBD1 identical over 7 bases. The TCR comes from a man aged 45 to 65 in good health and CMV-seropositive. This CDR3 is CASSFYRGVPGELFF. CDR3 nucleotide sequence: TGTGCCAGCAGCTTCTACAGGGGCGTTCCCGGGGAGCTGTTTTTT.